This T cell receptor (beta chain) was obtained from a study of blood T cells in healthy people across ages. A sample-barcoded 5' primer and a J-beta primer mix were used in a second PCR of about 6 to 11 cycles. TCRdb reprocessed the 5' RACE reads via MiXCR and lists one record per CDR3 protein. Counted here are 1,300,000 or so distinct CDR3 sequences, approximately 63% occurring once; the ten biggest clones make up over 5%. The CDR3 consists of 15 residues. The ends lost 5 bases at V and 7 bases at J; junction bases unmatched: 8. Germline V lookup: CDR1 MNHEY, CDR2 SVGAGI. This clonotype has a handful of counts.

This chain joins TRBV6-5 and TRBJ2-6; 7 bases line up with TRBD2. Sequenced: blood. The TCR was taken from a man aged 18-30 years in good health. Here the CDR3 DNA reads TGTGCCAGCAGTCATGGGGGGGAGGGTGCCAACGTCCTGACTTTC. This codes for CASSHGGEGANVLTF.